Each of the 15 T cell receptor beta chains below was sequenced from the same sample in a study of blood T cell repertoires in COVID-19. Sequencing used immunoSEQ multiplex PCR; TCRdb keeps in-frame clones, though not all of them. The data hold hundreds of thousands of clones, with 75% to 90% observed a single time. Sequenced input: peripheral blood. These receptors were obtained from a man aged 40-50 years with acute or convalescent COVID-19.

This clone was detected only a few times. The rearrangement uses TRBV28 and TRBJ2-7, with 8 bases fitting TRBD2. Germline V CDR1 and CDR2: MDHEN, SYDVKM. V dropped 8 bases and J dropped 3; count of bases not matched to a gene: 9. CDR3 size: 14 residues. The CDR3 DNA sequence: TGTGCCAGCCAACTATCCGGGAGGGTCTACGAGCAGTACTTC. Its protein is CASQLSGRVYEQYF.

The CDR3, as DNA: TGCGCCAGCAGCGTGTCCGGGACAAGGGAGACCCAGTACTTC. Its translation is CASSVSGTRETQYF. The rearrangement uses TRBV5-1 and TRBJ2-5; maybe TRBD1 (6 bases). The CDR3 is 14 residues long. Germline values: CDR1 SGHRS, CDR2 YFSETQ. The V end lost 4 bases, the J end lost 5 bases, and 15 bases lay between the germline ends.

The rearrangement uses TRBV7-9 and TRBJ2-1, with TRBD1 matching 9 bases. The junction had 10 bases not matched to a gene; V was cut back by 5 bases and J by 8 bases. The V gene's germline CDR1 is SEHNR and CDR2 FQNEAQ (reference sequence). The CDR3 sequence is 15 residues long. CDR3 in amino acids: CASSPRQGVGYEQFF. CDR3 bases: TGTGCCAGCAGCCCAAGACAGGGGGTAGGGTATGAGCAGTTCTTC.

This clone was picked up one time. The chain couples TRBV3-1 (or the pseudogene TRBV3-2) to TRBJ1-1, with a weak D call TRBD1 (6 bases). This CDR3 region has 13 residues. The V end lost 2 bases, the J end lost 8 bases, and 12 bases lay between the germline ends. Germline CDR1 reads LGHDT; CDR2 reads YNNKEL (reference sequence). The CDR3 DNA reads TGTGCCAGCAGCCAACAGGGGAGGGGAGAAGCTTTCTTT. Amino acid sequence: CASSQQGRGEAFF.

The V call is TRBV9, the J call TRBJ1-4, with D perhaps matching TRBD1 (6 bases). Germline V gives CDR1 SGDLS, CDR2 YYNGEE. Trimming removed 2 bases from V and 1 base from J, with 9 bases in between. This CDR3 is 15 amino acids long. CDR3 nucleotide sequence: TGTGCCAGCAGCGTGGGGGGGCAAACTAATGAAAAACTGTTTTTT. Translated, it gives CASSVGGQTNEKLFF.

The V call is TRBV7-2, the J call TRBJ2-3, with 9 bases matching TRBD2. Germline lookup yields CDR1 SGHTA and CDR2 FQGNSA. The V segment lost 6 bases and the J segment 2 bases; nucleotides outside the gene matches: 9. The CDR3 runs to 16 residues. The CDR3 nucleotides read TGTGCCAGCAGACAGGGGCTAGCGGGGTTCACAGATACGCAGTATTTT. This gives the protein CASRQGLAGFTDTQYF.

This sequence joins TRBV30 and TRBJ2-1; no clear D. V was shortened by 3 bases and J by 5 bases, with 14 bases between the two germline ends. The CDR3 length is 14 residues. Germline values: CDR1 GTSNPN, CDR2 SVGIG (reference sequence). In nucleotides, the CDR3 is TGTGCCTGGAGATCCCAGCGCCAGAACAATGAGCAGTTCTTC. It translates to CAWRSQRQNNEQFF.

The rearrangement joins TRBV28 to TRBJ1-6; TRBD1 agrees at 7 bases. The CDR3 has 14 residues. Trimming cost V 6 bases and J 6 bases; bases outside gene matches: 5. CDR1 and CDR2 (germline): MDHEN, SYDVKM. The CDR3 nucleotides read TGTGCCAGCAGCCAAGGGGGCGCTAATTCACCCCTCCACTTT. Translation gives CASSQGGANSPLHF.

This CDR3 reads CASSPPDSPFQPQHF. The CDR3 DNA sequence: TGTGCCAGCTCACCTCCGGACAGTCCCTTTCAGCCCCAGCATTTT. The chain has TRBV18 and TRBJ1-5, with a possible D match to TRBD1 (6 bases). V was clipped by 3 bases and J by 6 bases, with 15 bases between them. Looked up from germline, CDR1 is KGHSH and CDR2 is LQKENI. The CDR3 is made up of 15 amino acids.

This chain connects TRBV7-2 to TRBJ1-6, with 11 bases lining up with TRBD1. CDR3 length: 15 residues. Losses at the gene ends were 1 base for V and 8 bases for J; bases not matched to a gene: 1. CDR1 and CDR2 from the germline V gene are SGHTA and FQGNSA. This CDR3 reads CASSLVGQGDSPLHF. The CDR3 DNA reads TGTGCCAGCAGCTTAGTGGGACAGGGGGATTCACCCCTCCACTTT.

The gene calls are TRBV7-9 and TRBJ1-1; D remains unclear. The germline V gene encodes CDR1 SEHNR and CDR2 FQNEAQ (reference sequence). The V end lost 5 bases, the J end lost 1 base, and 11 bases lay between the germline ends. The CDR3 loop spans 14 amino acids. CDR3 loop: CASSLRSGNTEAFF. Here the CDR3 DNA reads TGTGCCAGCAGCCTCCGCTCCGGGAACACTGAAGCTTTCTTT.

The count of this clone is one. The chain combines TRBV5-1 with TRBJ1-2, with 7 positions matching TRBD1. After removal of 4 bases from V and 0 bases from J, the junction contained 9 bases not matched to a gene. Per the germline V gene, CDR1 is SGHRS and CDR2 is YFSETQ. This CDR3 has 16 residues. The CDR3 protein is CASSIGTVLTNYGYTF. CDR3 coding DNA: TGCGCCAGCAGCATTGGGACAGTCCTCACTAACTATGGCTACACCTTC.

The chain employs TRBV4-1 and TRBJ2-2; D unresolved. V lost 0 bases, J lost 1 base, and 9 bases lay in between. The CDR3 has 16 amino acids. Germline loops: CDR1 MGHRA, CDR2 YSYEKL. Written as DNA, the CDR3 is TGCGCCAGCAGCCAAGAAGGTCTAGTGAACACCGGGGAGCTGTTTTTT. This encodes CASSQEGLVNTGELFF.

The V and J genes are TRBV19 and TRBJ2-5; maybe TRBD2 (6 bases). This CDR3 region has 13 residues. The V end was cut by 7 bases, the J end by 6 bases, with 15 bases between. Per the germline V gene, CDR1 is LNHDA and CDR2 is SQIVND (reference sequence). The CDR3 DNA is TGTGCCAGTAAGGGGACTGGGAGAAAGACCCAGTACTTC. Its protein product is CASKGTGRKTQYF.

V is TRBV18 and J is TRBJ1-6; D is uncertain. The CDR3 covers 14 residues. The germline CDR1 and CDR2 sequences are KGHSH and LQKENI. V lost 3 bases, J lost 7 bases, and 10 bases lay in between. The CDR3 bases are TGTGCCAGCTCACCGCCGACGGGGAATTCACCCCTCCACTTT. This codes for CASSPPTGNSPLHF.